This is a list of T cell receptor beta chains from one sample in a study of cytomegalovirus exposure and HLA in healthy donors. Clones were read by immunoSEQ multiplex PCR, and TCRdb kept only the in-frame ones, dropping some. The sample contains 120,000 to 150,000 clones, about 80% of which appear only once. The sequencing sample was made of PBMCs. The receptors were sampled from a man under 40 in good health and CMV-seropositive. The CDR3 runs from the conserved cysteine through the conserved F or W. Fields, in order: J gene, V gene, clone size, D gene, CDR3 DNA, CDR3 protein. A D gene is named only where the DNA matches it firmly. Part of the rows lack a size; the others show once, few, many or a class for expanded clones.

J gene: TRBJ1-1; V gene: TRBV11-2; clone size: .; D gene: .; CDR3 DNA: TGTGCCAGCAGCTTAGTACAGCGGAAAATCATGAACACTGAAGCTTTCTTT; CDR3 protein: CASSLVQRKIMNTEAFF
J gene: TRBJ2-7; V gene: TRBV27; clone size: .; D gene: .; CDR3 DNA: TGTGCCAGCACCCTCAGGACATGGTCGAACTTC; CDR3 protein: CASTLRTWSNF
J gene: TRBJ2-3; V gene: TRBV4-3; clone size: .; D gene: TRBD2; CDR3 DNA: TGCGCCAGCAGCCAAGATCGGACTAGCTTCCTCACAGATACGCAGTATTTT; CDR3 protein: CASSQDRTSFLTDTQYF
J gene: TRBJ1-1; V gene: TRBV28; clone size: .; D gene: TRBD1; CDR3 DNA: TGTGGCGTGACAGGGAGTATGAACACTGAAGCTTTCTTT; CDR3 protein: CGVTGSMNTEAFF
J gene: TRBJ1-5; V gene: TRBV5-1; clone size: .; D gene: .; CDR3 DNA: TGCGCCAGCAGCTCACAGGGCCTCAATCAGCCCCAGCATTTT; CDR3 protein: CASSSQGLNQPQHF
J gene: TRBJ2-3; V gene: TRBV2; clone size: few; D gene: .; CDR3 DNA: TGTGCCAGTGTTGACAGGCGCACAGATACGCAGTATTTT; CDR3 protein: CASVDRRTDTQYF
J gene: TRBJ1-5; V gene: TRBV5-4; clone size: .; D gene: .; CDR3 DNA: TGTGCCAGCAGCTTGGACATCGGGCAGCCCCAGCATTTT; CDR3 protein: CASSLDIGQPQHF
J gene: TRBJ1-2; V gene: TRBV9; clone size: few; D gene: TRBD1; CDR3 DNA: TGTGCCAGCAGCGTAGAAGGGCAGGGGGTATATGGCTACACCTTC; CDR3 protein: CASSVEGQGVYGYTF
J gene: TRBJ2-6; V gene: TRBV7-9; clone size: few; D gene: .; CDR3 DNA: TGTGCCAGCACTCGAGGGGGTTCTGGGGCCAACGTCCTGACTTTC; CDR3 protein: CASTRGGSGANVLTF
J gene: TRBJ2-7; V gene: TRBV28; clone size: once; D gene: TRBD1; CDR3 DNA: TGTGCCAGCAGTTTGGGACAGGGGAATTACGAGCAGTACTTC; CDR3 protein: CASSLGQGNYEQYF
J gene: TRBJ2-1; V gene: TRBV19; clone size: .; D gene: .; CDR3 DNA: TGTGCCAGTAGTCGCCAGGGGCGAATTGACAATGAGCAGTTCTTC; CDR3 protein: CASSRQGRIDNEQFF
J gene: TRBJ1-5; V gene: TRBV15; clone size: .; D gene: .; CDR3 DNA: TGTGCCACCACAGGGGCTAGCGGGGGACCCCAGCATTTT; CDR3 protein: CATTGASGGPQHF
J gene: TRBJ2-1; V gene: TRBV6-5; clone size: .; D gene: .; CDR3 DNA: TGTGCCAGCAGTTACTCCACGGGGGAGGCCTACAATGAGCAGTTCTTC; CDR3 protein: CASSYSTGEAYNEQFF
J gene: TRBJ1-4; V gene: TRBV5-1; clone size: .; D gene: TRBD1; CDR3 DNA: TGCGCCAGCAGCTTGGGGACAGGGGGTGAAAAACTGTTTTTT; CDR3 protein: CASSLGTGGEKLFF
J gene: TRBJ2-5; V gene: TRBV19; clone size: .; D gene: TRBD1; CDR3 DNA: TGTGCCAGTAGTAGATGGGGACAGGGGGAAGAGACCCAGTACTTC; CDR3 protein: CASSRWGQGEETQYF
J gene: TRBJ2-6; V gene: TRBV25-1; clone size: .; D gene: .; CDR3 DNA: TGTGCCAGCAGGCCCAAGGGGACTGGGGCCAACGTCCTGACTTTC; CDR3 protein: CASRPKGTGANVLTF
J gene: TRBJ2-3; V gene: TRBV9; clone size: .; D gene: .; CDR3 DNA: TGTGCCAGCAGCATAGGGCCGAATTTAGCGGCTACGCAGTATTTT; CDR3 protein: CASSIGPNLAATQYF
J gene: TRBJ2-7; V gene: TRBV13; clone size: .; D gene: .; CDR3 DNA: TGTGCCAGCAGCTTAGAGGGGGCCTACGAGCAGTACTTC; CDR3 protein: CASSLEGAYEQYF
J gene: TRBJ2-3; V gene: TRBV18; clone size: .; D gene: TRBD1; CDR3 DNA: TGTGCCAGCTCACCGGGACAGACAGGCACAGATACGCAGTATTTT; CDR3 protein: CASSPGQTGTDTQYF
J gene: TRBJ1-1; V gene: TRBV6-5; clone size: .; D gene: .; CDR3 DNA: TGTGCCAGCAGTTACGTGCGGGGGGGTGAAGCTTTCTTT; CDR3 protein: CASSYVRGGEAFF
J gene: TRBJ2-1; V gene: TRBV6-4; clone size: few; D gene: TRBD2; CDR3 DNA: TGTGCCAGCTCCGAGACTAGCGACTCCTACAATGAGCAGTTCTTC; CDR3 protein: CASSETSDSYNEQFF
J gene: TRBJ2-5; V gene: TRBV5-1; clone size: .; D gene: TRBD1; CDR3 DNA: TGCGCCAGCAGCTTGGGTCAGGGGGTCGAGACCCAGTACTTC; CDR3 protein: CASSLGQGVETQYF
J gene: TRBJ1-2; V gene: TRBV25-1; clone size: once; D gene: .; CDR3 DNA: TGTGCCAGCAGTAGAGAGAGAAAGGAGACGGACTATGGCTACACCTTC; CDR3 protein: CASSRERKETDYGYTF
J gene: TRBJ1-5; V gene: TRBV5-6; clone size: .; D gene: .; CDR3 DNA: TGTGCCAGCAGCTTACGGGGTAGTAATCAGCCCCAGCATTTT; CDR3 protein: CASSLRGSNQPQHF
J gene: TRBJ2-1; V gene: TRBV7-2; clone size: .; D gene: TRBD2; CDR3 DNA: TGTGCCAGCAGCCAGACTAGCGGGGGTTACAATGAGCAGTTCTTC; CDR3 protein: CASSQTSGGYNEQFF
J gene: TRBJ2-3; V gene: TRBV7-9; clone size: .; D gene: TRBD2; CDR3 DNA: TGTTCCAGCAGCTTAGCGCTGGGACTAGCTGTAACAGATACGCAGTATTTT; CDR3 protein: CSSSLALGLAVTDTQYF
J gene: TRBJ2-1; V gene: TRBV7-8; clone size: few; D gene: TRBD2; CDR3 DNA: TGTGCCAGCAGCTTAGTACCTGTCCCGGGACTAGCTGGAGGAGACAATGAGCAGTTCTTC; CDR3 protein: CASSLVPVPGLAGGDNEQFF
J gene: TRBJ2-3; V gene: TRBV4-1; clone size: .; D gene: TRBD2; CDR3 DNA: TGCGCCAGCAGCCTAACACCCGGGACTAGCGGGGGCCGCACAGATACGCAGTATTTT; CDR3 protein: CASSLTPGTSGGRTDTQYF
J gene: TRBJ2-3; V gene: TRBV5-1; clone size: once; D gene: TRBD1; CDR3 DNA: TGCGCCAGCGGTCCCGGGACAGGGAATGTAGATACGCAGTATTTT; CDR3 protein: CASGPGTGNVDTQYF